This T cell receptor (beta chain) was identified in a study of blood T cell repertoires in COVID-19. The overall study: From the United States, Italy and Spain came samples of acute and convalescent COVID-19.

In the authors' methods: Nucleated cell number was recorded as an estimate derived from reference gene primer amplification. Measured with immunoSEQ multiplex PCR; TCRdb has only the in-frame clones, and not every one. Clone size and the V and J calls come from that table; the DNA yielded D and trimming. The table records around 190,000 clones, roughly 83% of them present only once. Seattle's cohort entered during active infection and was followed longitudinally. Sequencing was performed on peripheral blood. This TCR was recovered from a woman in her 40s with COVID-19, enrolled during active disease.

The CDR3 DNA reads TGTGCCAGTACCCCGGCGACAGGGGGGCGCACCGGGGAGCTGTTTTTT. It codes for CASTPATGGRTGELFF. V usage is TRBV7-6 and J usage is TRBJ2-2, with TRBD1 identical over 9 bases. The length of the CDR3 is 16 residues. The J segment lost 4 bases and the V segment lost 9 bases, leaving 12 bases of the junction unmatched. Germline assignment: CDR1 SGHVS and CDR2 FNYEAQ.